A single T cell receptor (beta chain) is shown here with its context. The sample comes from a study of CDR3 diversity in severe acne. Germline CDR1 reads MGHDK; CDR2 reads SYGVNS. Trimming left V 2 bases short and J 7 bases short, with 8 bases between. The CDR3 contains 12 residues. In TCRdb, the PCR reads were re-called with MiXCR into one record per CDR3 protein. The profile shows around 100,000 distinct CDR3 sequences, 51% of them singletons. The sequenced material came from blood. The chain carries TRBV25-1 and TRBJ1-2; tentative D call: TRBD1 (5 bases). This TCR was recovered from a male donor with acne. The CDR3 nucleotides are TGTGCCAGCAGTGAAGTTGGGGGTGGCTACACCTTC. Translation: CASSEVGGGYTF.